This T cell receptor beta chain stems from a study of T cell repertoires in cytomegalovirus infection (dated 2019 in TCRdb). About the investigation overall: Donor HLA type was relevant to the analysis, as public TCR beta signatures indicated carriage of CMV infection together with the matching HLA type. Results and caveats for the whole study, not just this receptor: The ex vivo response was dominated by HLA-C-restricted CMV-specific TCR beta clonotypes, which also provided the single most frequent clonotype in two of eight donors. Cumulative frequency of public TCR beta family members discriminated carriers of CMV infection plus the relevant HLA type in this cohort and an independent roughly 350-donor cohort.

The sample was run on an Illumina HiSeq 1500. The public sequencing data were trimmed at Q25 with fastp and processed into clonotypes with MiXCR by TCRdb, which kept only in-frame beta chains. Rows are combined by CDR3 protein, so each entry shows the most common genes and DNA. The sample yields about 260,000 distinct CDR3 sequences; roughly 10% were counted once. The ten largest account for roughly 15% of the sample. Between the V and J ends, shortened by 0 bases and 1 base respectively, the junction contains 12 bases. The germline V gene (reference sequence) yields DFQATT for CDR1 and SNEGSKA for CDR2. From the cysteine up to the phenylalanine, the CDR3 has a length of 15 residues. CDR3 DNA only is kept here, 45 bases in frame from base 1. As for this clonotype: There is no known antigen for this receptor. One base away there is no much larger clone; base qualities are not given.

Material for sequencing was PBMCs. The rearrangement combines TRBV20-1 with TRBJ2-5; the D gene identity is not certain. This TCR derives from a human donor in good health (CMV status not recorded). Some clones in this sample may be carry-over from other donors' samples. The DNA reads as follows: TGCAGTGCTAGAGATCTCTTAAGGGCCCAAGAGACCCAGTACTTC. Its coded protein is CSARDLLRAQETQYF.